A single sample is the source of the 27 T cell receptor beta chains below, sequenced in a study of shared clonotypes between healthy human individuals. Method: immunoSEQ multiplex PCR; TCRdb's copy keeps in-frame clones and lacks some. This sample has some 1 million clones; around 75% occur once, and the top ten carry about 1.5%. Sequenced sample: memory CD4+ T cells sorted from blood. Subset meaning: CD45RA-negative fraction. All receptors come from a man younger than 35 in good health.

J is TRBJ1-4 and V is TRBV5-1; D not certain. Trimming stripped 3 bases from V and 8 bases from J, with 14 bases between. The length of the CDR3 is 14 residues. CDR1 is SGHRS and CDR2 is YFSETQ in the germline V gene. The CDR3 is CASSYQYYQEKLFF. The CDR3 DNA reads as TGCGCCAGCAGCTACCAATATTATCAGGAAAAACTGTTTTTT.

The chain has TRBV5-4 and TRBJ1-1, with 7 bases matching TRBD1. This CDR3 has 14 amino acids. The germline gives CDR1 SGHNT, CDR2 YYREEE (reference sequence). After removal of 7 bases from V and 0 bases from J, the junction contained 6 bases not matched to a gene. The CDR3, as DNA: TGTGCCAGCGGACAACAGGGGATGAACACTGAAGCTTTCTTT. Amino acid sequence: CASGQQGMNTEAFF.

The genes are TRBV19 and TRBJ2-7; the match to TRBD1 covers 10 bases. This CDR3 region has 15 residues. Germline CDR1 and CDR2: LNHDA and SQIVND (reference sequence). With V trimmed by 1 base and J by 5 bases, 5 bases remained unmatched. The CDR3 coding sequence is TGTGCCAGTAGTATAGGTCGACAGGGGGCAAACGAGCAGTACTTC. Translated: CASSIGRQGANEQYF.

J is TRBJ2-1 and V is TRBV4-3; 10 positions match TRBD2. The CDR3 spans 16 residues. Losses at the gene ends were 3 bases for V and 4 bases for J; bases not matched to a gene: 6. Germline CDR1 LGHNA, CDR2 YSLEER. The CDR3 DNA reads TGCGCCAGCAGCCACTCTAGCGGGGGACGGTACAATGAGCAGTTCTTC. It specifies CASSHSSGGRYNEQFF.

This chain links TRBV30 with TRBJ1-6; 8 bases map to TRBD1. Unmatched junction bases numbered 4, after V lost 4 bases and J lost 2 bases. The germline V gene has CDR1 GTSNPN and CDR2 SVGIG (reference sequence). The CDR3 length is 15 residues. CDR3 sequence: CAWNRGETYNSPLHF. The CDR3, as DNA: TGTGCCTGGAACAGGGGGGAAACCTATAATTCACCCCTCCACTTT.

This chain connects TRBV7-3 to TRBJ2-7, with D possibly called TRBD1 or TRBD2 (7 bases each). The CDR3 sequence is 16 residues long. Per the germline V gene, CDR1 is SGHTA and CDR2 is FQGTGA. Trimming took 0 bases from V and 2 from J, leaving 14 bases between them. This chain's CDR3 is CASSLTSSGGAYEQYF. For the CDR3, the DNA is TGTGCCAGCAGCTTAACGTCCTCAGGGGGGGCCTACGAGCAGTACTTC.

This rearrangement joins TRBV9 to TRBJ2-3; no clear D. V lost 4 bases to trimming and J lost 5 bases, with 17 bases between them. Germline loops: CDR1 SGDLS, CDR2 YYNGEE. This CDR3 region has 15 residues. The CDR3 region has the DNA TGTGCCAGCAGCACTCGAGGCGATCCGCGAGATACGCAGTATTTT. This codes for CASSTRGDPRDTQYF. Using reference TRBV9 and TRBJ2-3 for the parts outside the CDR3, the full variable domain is DSGVTQTPKHLITATGQRVTLRCSPRSGDLSVYWYQQSLDQGLQFLIQYYNGEERAKGNILERFSAQQFPDLHSELNLSSLELGDSALYFCASSTRGDPRDTQYFGPGTRLTVL.

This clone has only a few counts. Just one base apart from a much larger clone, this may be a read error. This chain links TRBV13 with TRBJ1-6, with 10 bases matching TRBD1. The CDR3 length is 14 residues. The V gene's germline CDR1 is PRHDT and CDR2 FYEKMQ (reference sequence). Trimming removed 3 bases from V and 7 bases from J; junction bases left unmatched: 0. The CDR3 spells CASSLGQGNSPLHF. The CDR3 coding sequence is TGTGCCAGCAGCTTGGGACAGGGGAATTCACCCCTCCACTTT.

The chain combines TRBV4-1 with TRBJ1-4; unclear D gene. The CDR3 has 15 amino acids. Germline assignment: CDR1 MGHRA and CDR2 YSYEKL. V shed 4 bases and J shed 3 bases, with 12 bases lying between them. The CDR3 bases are TGCGCCAGCAGCCTGCGTGAGGGAGCTAATGAAAAACTGTTTTTT. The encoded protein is CASSLREGANEKLFF.

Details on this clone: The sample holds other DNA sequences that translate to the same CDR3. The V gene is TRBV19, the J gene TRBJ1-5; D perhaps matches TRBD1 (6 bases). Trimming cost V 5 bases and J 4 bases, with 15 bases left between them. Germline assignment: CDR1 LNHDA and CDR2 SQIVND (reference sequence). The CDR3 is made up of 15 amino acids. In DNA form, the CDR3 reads TGTGCCAGTAGTGAACAGGGAGCGGGGAATCAGCCCCAGCATTTT. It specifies CASSEQGAGNQPQHF.

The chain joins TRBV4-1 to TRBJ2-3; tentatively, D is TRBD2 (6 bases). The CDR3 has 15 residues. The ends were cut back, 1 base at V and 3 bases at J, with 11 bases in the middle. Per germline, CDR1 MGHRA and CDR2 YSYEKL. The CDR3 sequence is CASSQVGAGTDTQYF. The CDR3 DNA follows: TGCGCCAGCAGCCAAGTCGGGGCGGGGACAGATACGCAGTATTTT.

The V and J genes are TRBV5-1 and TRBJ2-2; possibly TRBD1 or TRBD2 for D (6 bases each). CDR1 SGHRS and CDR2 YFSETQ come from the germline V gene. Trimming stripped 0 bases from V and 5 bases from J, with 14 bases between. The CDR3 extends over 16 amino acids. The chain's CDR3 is CASSLAGGRGTGELFF. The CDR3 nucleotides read TGCGCCAGCAGCTTGGCTGGGGGGCGAGGTACCGGGGAGCTGTTTTTT.

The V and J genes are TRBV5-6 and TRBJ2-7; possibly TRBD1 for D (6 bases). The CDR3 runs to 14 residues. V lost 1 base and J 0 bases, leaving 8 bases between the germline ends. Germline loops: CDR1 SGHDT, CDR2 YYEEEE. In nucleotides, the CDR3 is TGTGCCAGCAGCTTGTCAGGGGTCTCCTACGAGCAGTACTTC. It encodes CASSLSGVSYEQYF. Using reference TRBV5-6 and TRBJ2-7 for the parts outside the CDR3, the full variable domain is DAGVTQSPTHLIKTRGQQVTLRCSPKSGHDTVSWYQQALGQGPQFIFQYYEEEERQRGNFPDRFSGHQFPNYSSELNVNALLLGDSALYLCASSLSGVSYEQYFGPGTRLTVT.

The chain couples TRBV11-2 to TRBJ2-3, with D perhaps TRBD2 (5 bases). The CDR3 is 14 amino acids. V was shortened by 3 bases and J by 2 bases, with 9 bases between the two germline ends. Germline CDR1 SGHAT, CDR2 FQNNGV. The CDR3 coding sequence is TGTGCCAGCAGCTTCACCGGACTCACAGATACGCAGTATTTT. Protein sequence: CASSFTGLTDTQYF. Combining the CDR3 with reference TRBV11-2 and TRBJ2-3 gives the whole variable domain EAGVAQSPRYKIIEKRQSVAFWCNPISGHATLYWYQQILGQGPKLLIQFQNNGVVDDSQLPKDRFSAERLKGVDSTLKIQPAKLEDSAVYLCASSFTGLTDTQYFGPGTRLTVL.

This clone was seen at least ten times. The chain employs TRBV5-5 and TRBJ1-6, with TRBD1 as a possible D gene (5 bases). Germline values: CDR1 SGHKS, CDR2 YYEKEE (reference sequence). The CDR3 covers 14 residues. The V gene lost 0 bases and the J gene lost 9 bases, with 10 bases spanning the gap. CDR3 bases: TGTGCCAGCAGCTTGGTGGGGGAGGGTTCACCCCTCCACTTT. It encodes CASSLVGEGSPLHF.

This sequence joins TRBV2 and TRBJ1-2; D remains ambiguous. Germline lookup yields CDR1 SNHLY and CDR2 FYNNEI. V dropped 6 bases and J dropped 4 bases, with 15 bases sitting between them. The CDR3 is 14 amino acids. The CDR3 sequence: CASRGDTETYGYTF. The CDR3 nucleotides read TGTGCCAGCAGGGGTGACACGGAAACCTATGGCTACACCTTC. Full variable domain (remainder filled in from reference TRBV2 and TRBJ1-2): EPEVTQTPSHQVTQMGQEVILRCVPISNHLYFYWYRQILGQKVEFLVSFYNNEISEKSEIFDDQFSVERPDGSNFTLKIRSTKLEDSAMYFCASRGDTETYGYTFGSGTRLTVV.

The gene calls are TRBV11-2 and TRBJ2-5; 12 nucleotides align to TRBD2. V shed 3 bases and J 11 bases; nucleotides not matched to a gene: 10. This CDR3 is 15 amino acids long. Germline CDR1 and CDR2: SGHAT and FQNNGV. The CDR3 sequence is CASSFDLAGGREQYF. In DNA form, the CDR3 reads TGTGCCAGCAGCTTCGATCTAGCGGGAGGGCGAGAGCAGTACTTC. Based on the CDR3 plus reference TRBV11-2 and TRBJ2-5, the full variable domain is EAGVAQSPRYKIIEKRQSVAFWCNPISGHATLYWYQQILGQGPKLLIQFQNNGVVDDSQLPKDRFSAERLKGVDSTLKIQPAKLEDSAVYLCASSFDLAGGREQYFGPGTRLLVL.

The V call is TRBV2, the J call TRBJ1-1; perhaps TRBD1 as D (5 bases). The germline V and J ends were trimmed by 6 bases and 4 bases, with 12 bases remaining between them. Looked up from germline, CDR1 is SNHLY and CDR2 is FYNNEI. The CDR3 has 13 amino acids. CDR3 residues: CASSRDPLTEAFF. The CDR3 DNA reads TGTGCCAGCAGCCGGGACCCCCTCACTGAAGCTTTCTTT.

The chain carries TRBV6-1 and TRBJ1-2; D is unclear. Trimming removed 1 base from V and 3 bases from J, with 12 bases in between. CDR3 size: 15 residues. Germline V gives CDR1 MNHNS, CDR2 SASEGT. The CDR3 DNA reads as TGTGCCAGCAGTGAAGTGGCAGGTTGGGACTATGGCTACACCTTC. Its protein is CASSEVAGWDYGYTF.

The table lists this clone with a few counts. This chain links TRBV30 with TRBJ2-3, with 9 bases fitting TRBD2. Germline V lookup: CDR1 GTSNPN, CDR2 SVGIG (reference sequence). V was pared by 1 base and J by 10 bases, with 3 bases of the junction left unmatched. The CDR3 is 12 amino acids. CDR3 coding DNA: TGTGCCTGGAGTGCCGGACTAGCGTCGCAGTATTTT. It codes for CAWSAGLASQYF.

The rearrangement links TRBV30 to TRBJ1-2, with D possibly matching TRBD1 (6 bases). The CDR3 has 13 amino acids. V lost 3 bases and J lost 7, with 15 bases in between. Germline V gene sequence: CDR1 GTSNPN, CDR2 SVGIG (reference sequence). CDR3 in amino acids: CAWREGDRGGYTF. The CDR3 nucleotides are TGTGCCTGGAGGGAGGGGGACCGAGGTGGCTACACCTTC.

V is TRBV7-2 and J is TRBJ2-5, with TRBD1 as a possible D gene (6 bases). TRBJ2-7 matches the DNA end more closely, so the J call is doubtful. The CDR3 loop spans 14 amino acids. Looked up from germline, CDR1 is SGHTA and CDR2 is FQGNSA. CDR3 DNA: TGTGCCAGCAGCTCCAACAGGGCATCCTACGAGCAGTACTTC. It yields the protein CASSSNRASYEQYF.

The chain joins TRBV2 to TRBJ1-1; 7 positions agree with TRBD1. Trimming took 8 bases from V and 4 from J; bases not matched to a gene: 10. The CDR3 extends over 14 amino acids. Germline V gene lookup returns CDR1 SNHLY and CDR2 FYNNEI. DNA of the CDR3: TGTGCCAGCGAGAGACGCAGGGGGGCCACTGAAGCTTTCTTT. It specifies CASERRRGATEAFF.

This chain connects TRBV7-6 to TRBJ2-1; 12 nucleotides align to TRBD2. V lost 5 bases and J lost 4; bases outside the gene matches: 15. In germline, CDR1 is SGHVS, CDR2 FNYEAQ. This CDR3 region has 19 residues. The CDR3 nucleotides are TGTGCCAGCAGCCCCCGCGGGACTAGCGGGTGGACCGATTACAATGAGCAGTTCTTC. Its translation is CASSPRGTSGWTDYNEQFF.

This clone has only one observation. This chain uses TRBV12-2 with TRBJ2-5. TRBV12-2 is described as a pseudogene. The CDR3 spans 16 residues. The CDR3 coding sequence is TGTGCAAGTCGCTTGAAGACGGGGCGGTTTGGGGAGACCCAGTACTTC. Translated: CASRLKTGRFGETQYF.

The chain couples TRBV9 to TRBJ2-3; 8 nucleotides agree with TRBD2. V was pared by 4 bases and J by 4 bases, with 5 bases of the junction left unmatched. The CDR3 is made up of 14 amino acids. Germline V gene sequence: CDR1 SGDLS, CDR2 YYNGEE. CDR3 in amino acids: CASSRSGMADTQYF. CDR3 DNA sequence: TGTGCCAGCAGCCGTAGCGGGATGGCAGATACGCAGTATTTT.

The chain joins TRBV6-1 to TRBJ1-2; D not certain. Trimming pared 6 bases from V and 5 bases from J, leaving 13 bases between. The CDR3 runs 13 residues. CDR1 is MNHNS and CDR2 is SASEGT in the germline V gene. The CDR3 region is CASSPGRFYGYTF. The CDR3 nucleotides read TGTGCCAGCAGCCCCGGCAGGTTTTATGGCTACACCTTC.